A single sample gave rise to the 3 T cell receptor beta chains below, sequenced in a study of OX40 agonist ivuxolimab in advanced cancers. Sequencing used immunoSEQ multiplex PCR; TCRdb keeps in-frame clones, though not all of them. The sample holds 80,000 or so clones, around nine tenths seen once. The source was CD4+ or CD8+ T cells sorted from blood, collected in a trial of the OX40 agonist ivuxolimab. Receptors were obtained from an adult with an advanced solid tumor such as melanoma, head and neck, liver or kidney cancer.

The chain combines TRBV25-1 with TRBJ1-4; the D gene is possibly TRBD1 (5 bases). With 8 bases removed from V and 7 bases from J, the gap between germline ends came to 14 bases. CDR1 and CDR2 from the germline V gene are MGHDK and SYGVNS. This CDR3 has 13 residues. CDR3 sequence (DNA): TGTGCCAGCCAAGACAGAAGCGGTGAAAAACTGTTTTTT. This codes for CASQDRSGEKLFF.

The chain combines TRBV30 with TRBJ2-5, with 9 bases aligning to TRBD1. The CDR3 is 14 residues long. The junction had 6 bases not matched to a gene; V was cut back by 2 bases and J by 5 bases. Germline V CDR1 and CDR2: GTSNPN, SVGIG (reference sequence). Written as DNA, the CDR3 is TGTGCCTGGAGTATTACAGGGGGCTTGGAGACCCAGTACTTC. Amino acids: CAWSITGGLETQYF.

There are a few counts of this clone. The chain joins TRBV2 to TRBJ1-1, with TRBD1 as a possible D gene (6 bases). Germline values: CDR1 SNHLY, CDR2 FYNNEI. CDR3 length equals 13 residues. V shed 6 bases and J shed 5 bases, with 13 bases lying between them. Here the CDR3 reads CASRTDQGTEAFF. CDR3 sequence (DNA): TGTGCCAGCAGGACCGACCAGGGGACTGAAGCTTTCTTT. The full variable domain, with the rest looked up from reference TRBV2 and TRBJ1-1, is EPEVTQTPSHQVTQMGQEVILRCVPISNHLYFYWYRQILGQKVEFLVSFYNNEISEKSEIFDDQFSVERPDGSNFTLKIRSTKLEDSAMYFCASRTDQGTEAFFGQGTRLTVV.